This TCR beta chain came from a study of blood T cell repertoires in COVID-19. For the study at large: The cDNA or gDNA used as material had been derived from T cells, B-cell-depleted T cells, or PBMCs.

The CDR3 sequence is 16 residues long. CDR1 is MDHEN and CDR2 is SYDVKM in the germline V gene. Trimming left V 2 bases short and J 3 bases short, with 11 bases between. Recruitment covered over 20 US areas and drew participants whose ages spanned roughly 18 to 89 years. Participants reported their clinical history, and cohort assignment relied on those reports. The authors' processing: It was from reference gene primer amplification that nucleated cell counts were estimated. The method was immunoSEQ multiplex PCR; TCRdb's version includes in-frame clones alone and lacks a portion of them. Clone size and V and J calls were adopted from that table, with D and trimming inferred from the DNA. The sample lists some 140,000 clones, 84% occurring once.

This chain joins TRBV28 and TRBJ1-6; D gene unclear. This receptor was identified in a man aged 35-49 years with acute COVID-19. The sample comprised PBMCs or T cells enriched from blood (not recorded which). DNA of the CDR3: TGTGCCAGCAGTTTAGAGGGAGGGTACTATAATTCACCCCTCCACTTT. Translated: CASSLEGGYYNSPLHF.